The 30 T cell receptor beta chains reported below all come from one sample, sequenced in a study of blood T cell repertoires in COVID-19. Libraries were prepared by immunoSEQ multiplex PCR; TCRdb keeps only in-frame clonotypes and omits some of them. The sample lists fewer than 150,000 clones; approximately 89% were seen once. Sequencing used peripheral blood. The receptor source for this set is a human donor in a cohort sampled during active COVID-19.

The CDR3 spells CASSDLLSTDTQYF. As DNA, the CDR3 is TGTGCCAGCAGTGATCTCCTTAGCACAGATACGCAGTATTTT. The V call is TRBV6-1, the J call TRBJ2-3; no clear D gene. V was clipped by 3 bases and J by 0 bases, with 7 bases between them. The V gene's germline CDR1 is MNHNS and CDR2 SASEGT. The CDR3 totals 14 residues.

The chain has TRBV15 and TRBJ1-3; no clear D. From germline, CDR1 is LNHNV and CDR2 YYDKDF (reference sequence). The CDR3 consists of 15 residues. Deletions cut 0 bases from V and 0 bases from J, with 6 bases between. The CDR3 loop is CATSREPISGNTIYF. CDR3 DNA: TGTGCCACCAGCAGAGAGCCTATCTCTGGAAACACCATATATTTT.

The gene calls are TRBV25-1 and TRBJ1-2; D is perhaps TRBD1 (6 bases). V lost 5 bases to trimming and J lost 7 bases, with 8 bases between them. This CDR3 is built from 11 residues. Germline V gene data show CDR1 as MGHDK and CDR2 as SYGVNS. CDR3 region: CASSLTGGYTF. The CDR3 region has the DNA TGTGCCAGCAGTCTGACAGGTGGCTACACCTTC.

The rearrangement uses TRBV9 and TRBJ2-4; 9 bases line up with TRBD1. V lost 4 bases and J lost 4; bases outside the gene matches: 6. The CDR3 contains 15 residues. The germline V gene has CDR1 SGDLS and CDR2 YYNGEE. CDR3 protein: CASSSGGTGKNIQYF. The CDR3 DNA reads TGTGCCAGCAGCTCAGGAGGGACAGGGAAAAACATTCAGTACTTC.

CDR3 protein: CASSVTSYAPYEQYF. In DNA form, the CDR3 reads TGTGCCAGCAGCGTGACTAGTTACGCCCCCTACGAGCAGTACTTC. The rearrangement joins TRBV5-4 to TRBJ2-7, with D possibly TRBD2 on 6 matching bases. CDR1 is SGHNT, CDR2 YYREEE, per germline (reference sequence). The V end was cut by 4 bases, the J end by 2 bases, with 16 bases between. The CDR3 contains 15 residues.

This chain uses TRBV3-1 (or the pseudogene TRBV3-2) with TRBJ1-2; 8 positions match TRBD1. CDR3 length: 17 amino acids. V trimming: 0 bases; J trimming: 4 bases; junction bases outside the gene matches: 10. In germline, CDR1 is LGHDT, CDR2 YNNKEL (reference sequence). The CDR3 bases are TGTGCCAGCAGCCAAGATCTGGGGACAGGTGCCATCTATGGCTACACCTTC. Translated, it gives CASSQDLGTGAIYGYTF.

The chain combines TRBV19 with TRBJ2-7; no firm D call. The CDR3 has 11 residues. CDR1 and CDR2 (germline): LNHDA, SQIVND (reference sequence). V was cut by 4 bases and J by 3 bases, with 4 bases left in between. The CDR3: CASSTLYEQYF. As DNA, the CDR3 is TGTGCCAGTAGTACCCTCTACGAGCAGTACTTC.

The chain recombines TRBV9 with TRBJ1-1; no definite D call. This CDR3 comprises 16 residues. The V end was cut by 0 bases, the J end by 2 bases, with 14 bases between. The germline V gene has CDR1 SGDLS and CDR2 YYNGEE. The CDR3 spells CASSVGGAAINTEAFF. The CDR3 nucleotides are TGTGCCAGCAGCGTAGGAGGCGCAGCCATAAACACTGAAGCTTTCTTT.

The chain links TRBV12-3 or TRBV12-4 to TRBJ1-2; 8 nucleotides line up with TRBD1. This CDR3 comprises 13 residues. After removal of 3 bases from V and 10 bases from J, the junction contained 7 bases not matched to a gene. For the CDR3, the DNA is TGTGCCAGCAGTTTTGGACAGGGCACTGCCTACACCTTC. Protein: CASSFGQGTAYTF.

J is TRBJ2-7 and V is TRBV23-1, with TRBD2 matching 8 bases. TRBV23-1 is given ORF status, its function remaining uncertain. This CDR3 is 18 amino acids long. The V segment lost 0 bases and the J segment 3 bases; nucleotides outside the gene matches: 13. The CDR3 spells CASSQSGSVGRDLYEQYF. Here the CDR3 DNA reads TGCGCCAGCAGTCAATCTGGAAGCGTCGGGAGGGACCTCTACGAGCAGTACTTC.

This chain links TRBV11-2 with TRBJ2-3; D is undetermined. CDR3 length equals 14 residues. Trimming left V 0 bases short and J 14 bases short, with 18 bases between. CDR1 is SGHAT and CDR2 is FQNNGV in the germline V gene. Here the CDR3 reads CASSLDLRLSPGYF. For the CDR3, the DNA is TGTGCCAGCAGCTTAGATCTTCGGTTGTCCCCGGGGTATTTT.

The genes are TRBV13 and TRBJ2-5, with TRBD2 matching 8 bases. Germline V gene lookup returns CDR1 PRHDT and CDR2 FYEKMQ (reference sequence). V dropped 1 base and J dropped 1; count of bases not matched to a gene: 5. The CDR3 runs 16 residues. The chain's CDR3 is CASSLVFGLAQETQYF. The CDR3 region has the DNA TGTGCCAGCAGCTTAGTATTCGGACTAGCCCAAGAGACCCAGTACTTC.

This sequence joins TRBV18 and TRBJ1-1; D possibly corresponds to TRBD1 (5 bases). Trimming stripped 4 bases from V and 6 bases from J, with 12 bases between. The germline gives CDR1 KGHSH, CDR2 LQKENI. CDR3 length: 13 amino acids. CDR3 loop: CASSLDMDAEAFF. CDR3 sequence (DNA): TGTGCCAGCTCACTGGACATGGACGCTGAAGCTTTCTTT.

This clone has only a few counts. The chain combines TRBV5-1 with TRBJ2-7, with TRBD2 identical over 7 bases. Germline-derived CDR1 and CDR2 are SGHRS and YFSETQ. The CDR3 has 14 amino acids. Unmatched junction bases numbered 5, after V lost 4 bases and J lost 1 base. CDR3 bases: TGCGCCAGCAGCCGGGGGGTTGGATCCTACGAGCAGTACTTC. This translates into CASSRGVGSYEQYF.

The sample holds one count of this clone. The chain has TRBV19 and TRBJ2-6; the D gene is possibly TRBD1 (6 bases). CDR1 and CDR2 (germline): LNHDA, SQIVND (reference sequence). The ends were cut back, 9 bases at V and 0 bases at J, with 18 bases in the middle. This CDR3 is 17 amino acids long. The chain's CDR3 is CASQNRVYGSGANVLTF. CDR3 sequence (DNA): TGTGCCAGCCAAAACAGGGTTTATGGCTCTGGGGCCAACGTCCTGACTTTC.

The chain combines TRBV12-5 with TRBJ1-5; no firm D call. The V end lost 4 bases, the J end lost 0 bases, and 10 bases lay between the germline ends. The CDR3 has 15 amino acids. The germline V gene encodes CDR1 LGHNT and CDR2 FRNRAP. The CDR3 here is CASGSPRDSNQPQHF. The CDR3 DNA is TGTGCTAGTGGTTCCCCCCGGGATAGCAATCAGCCCCAGCATTTT.

This chain joins TRBV7-3 and TRBJ2-7; D perhaps matches TRBD1 (6 bases). The V end was cut by 2 bases, the J end by 0 bases, with 17 bases between. Germline lookup yields CDR1 SGHTA and CDR2 FQGTGA. CDR3 length: 17 amino acids. CDR3 in amino acids: CASSLPTQGGSSYEQYF. The DNA of the CDR3 is TGTGCCAGCAGCTTACCGACGCAAGGGGGTAGCTCCTACGAGCAGTACTTC. Full variable domain (outside the CDR3, taken from reference TRBV7-3 and TRBJ2-7): GAGVSQTPSNKVTEKGKYVELRCDPISGHTALYWYRQSLGQGPEFLIYFQGTGAADDSGLPNDRFFAVRPEGSVSTLKIQRTERGDSAVYLCASSLPTQGGSSYEQYFGPGTRLTVT.

This clone has just one count. The chain recombines TRBV6-1 with TRBJ1-2, with D tentatively TRBD1 (6 bases). CDR1 is MNHNS, CDR2 SASEGT, per germline. The CDR3 has 14 amino acids. Trimming took 1 base from V and 3 from J, leaving 9 bases between them. CDR3 protein: CASSEGPGDYGYTF. For the CDR3, the DNA is TGTGCCAGCAGTGAAGGGCCAGGGGACTATGGCTACACCTTC.

This clone was picked up a small number of times. As DNA, the CDR3 is TGTGCCAGCATTCACGGGGTAATCAATTCACCCCTCCACTTT. It specifies CASIHGVINSPLHF. The chain uses TRBV6-6 and TRBJ1-6; no clear D gene. V was shortened by 7 bases and J by 7 bases, with 14 bases between the two germline ends. CDR3 size: 14 residues. CDR1 and CDR2 (germline): MNHNY, SVGAGI (reference sequence).

The V call is TRBV5-1, the J call TRBJ2-4; 9 nucleotides align to TRBD1. The V segment lost 6 bases and the J segment 1 base; nucleotides outside the gene matches: 14. The CDR3 totals 18 residues. Germline lookup yields CDR1 SGHRS and CDR2 YFSETQ. CDR3 loop: CASITDRGRRPAKNIQYF. For the CDR3, the DNA is TGCGCCAGCATTACGGACAGGGGCCGGCGCCCGGCCAAAAACATTCAGTACTTC.

This chain uses TRBV19 with TRBJ2-7, with 9 positions matching TRBD1. The CDR3 is 15 residues long. After removal of 5 bases from V and 4 bases from J, the junction contained 9 bases not matched to a gene. Germline CDR1 is LNHDA and CDR2 is SQIVND (reference sequence). The CDR3 sequence: CASSVLDRGGYEQYF. The CDR3 DNA follows: TGTGCCAGTAGTGTACTGGACAGGGGTGGTTACGAGCAGTACTTC.

The genes are TRBV13 and TRBJ2-1, with 11 bases that match TRBD2. V lost 3 bases to trimming and J lost 5 bases; unmatched junction nucleotides: 6. The CDR3 contains 16 residues. From germline, CDR1 is PRHDT and CDR2 FYEKMQ (reference sequence). Written as DNA, the CDR3 is TGTGCCAGCAGCTTGACATCGGGACTAGCGGACAATGAGCAGTTCTTC. Protein: CASSLTSGLADNEQFF. The full variable domain, its missing parts supplied by reference TRBV13 and TRBJ2-1, is AAGVIQSPRHLIKEKRETATLKCYPIPRHDTVYWYQQGPGQDPQFLISFYEKMQSDKGSIPDRFSAQQFSDYHSELNMSSLELGDSALYFCASSLTSGLADNEQFFGPGTRLTVL.

The rearrangement joins TRBV12-3 or TRBV12-4 to TRBJ2-5; tentative D call: TRBD2 (6 bases). This CDR3 spans 13 amino acids. Trimming removed 7 bases from V and 5 bases from J, with 14 bases in between. DNA of the CDR3: TGTGCCAGCAAAAGGGACTGGATGGAGACCCAGTACTTC. It encodes CASKRDWMETQYF.

This clone has a handful of counts. V usage is TRBV6-2 or TRBV6-3 and J usage is TRBJ1-2; D might be TRBD1 (6 bases). This CDR3 has 13 amino acids. Trimming took 5 bases from V and 4 from J, leaving 11 bases between them. Germline V lookup: CDR1 MNHEY, CDR2 SVGEGT. The CDR3, as DNA: TGTGCCAGCAGTCCCACAGGGAGCTATGGCTACACCTTC. Protein sequence: CASSPTGSYGYTF.

The rearrangement uses TRBV2 and TRBJ2-7; a weak D match, TRBD2 (6 bases). V was trimmed by 7 bases and J by 5 bases, leaving 9 bases between them. The CDR3 covers 11 residues. The V gene's germline CDR1 is SNHLY and CDR2 FYNNEI. The CDR3 region is CASTIADEQYF. In nucleotides, the CDR3 is TGTGCCAGCACCATAGCGGACGAGCAGTACTTC.

The chain uses TRBV30 and TRBJ1-2; TRBD1 matches at 11 bases. Germline lookup yields CDR1 GTSNPN and CDR2 SVGIG (reference sequence). J gave up 8 bases and V 1 base, and 3 bases lay outside the gene matches. This CDR3 has 13 amino acids. The CDR3 loop is CAWSEGQGAGYTF. In DNA form, the CDR3 reads TGTGCCTGGAGTGAAGGACAGGGGGCAGGCTACACCTTC. Full variable domain (rest looked up from reference TRBV30 and TRBJ1-2): SQTIHQWPATLVQPVGSPLSLECTVEGTSNPNLYWYRQAAGRGLQLLFYSVGIGQISSEVPQNLSASRPQDRQFILSSKKLLLSDSGFYLCAWSEGQGAGYTFGSGTRLTVV.

The gene calls are TRBV5-6 and TRBJ1-2; TRBD1 matches 8 bases. Looked up from germline, CDR1 is SGHDT and CDR2 is YYEEEE. The CDR3 length is 15 residues. Trimming cost V 3 bases and J 7 bases; bases outside gene matches: 11. The CDR3 is CASSSWGQGAGGYTF. The CDR3 DNA sequence: TGTGCCAGCAGCTCCTGGGGCCAGGGGGCTGGTGGCTACACCTTC.

This clone was detected once. The chain uses TRBV21-1 and TRBJ2-1; TRBD1, the table's D call, was not compared with the DNA. TRBV21-1 represents a pseudogene. This CDR3 spans 18 amino acids. CDR3: CASTQTGRATRGDNEQFF. In DNA form, the CDR3 reads TGTGCCAGCACCCAGACAGGTCGGGCGACCAGGGGGGACAATGAGCAGTTCTTC.

This chain uses TRBV6-5 with TRBJ1-1, with TRBD1 matching 8 bases. J lost 0 bases, V lost 4 bases, and 4 bases had no gene match. This CDR3 contains 15 residues. Germline V lookup: CDR1 MNHEY, CDR2 SVGAGI. The CDR3 loop is CASSWTGSMNTEAFF. In DNA, the CDR3 is TGTGCCAGCAGTTGGACAGGGAGCATGAACACTGAAGCTTTCTTT.

The CDR3 coding sequence is TGTGCCAGTAGGTACGGCGGGGGCCCCTACAATGAGCAGTTCTTC. Protein sequence: CASRYGGGPYNEQFF. The chain couples TRBV19 to TRBJ2-1; D might be TRBD2 (7 bases). This CDR3 region has 15 residues. Germline V gives CDR1 LNHDA, CDR2 SQIVND (reference sequence). Between the trimmed V and J ends, which lost 6 bases and 2 bases, there was a span of 14 bases. Based on the CDR3 plus reference TRBV19 and TRBJ2-1, the full variable domain is DGGITQSPKYLFRKEGQNVTLSCEQNLNHDAMYWYRQDPGQGLRLIYYSQIVNDFQKGDIAEGYSVSREKKESFPLTVTSAQKNPTAFYLCASRYGGGPYNEQFFGPGTRLTVL.